One and the same sample provided the 2 T cell receptor beta chains below, sequenced in a study of patients and donors after allogeneic stem cell transplantation. TCRdb recomputed calls from the RT-PCR reads with MiXCR, one row per CDR3 protein. The table records about a million distinct CDR3 sequences, more than 15% of them present only once. Sequencing used blood, either unsorted or a sorted T cell fraction (not recorded which). All receptors come from a human donor who was either an allogeneic HSCT recipient or a stem cell or donor lymphocyte infusion donor (not recorded which). It is not recorded whose cells these are; they may come from a transplant donor.

This clonotype turned up a few times. The chain has TRBV11-2 and TRBJ2-7; either TRBD1 or TRBD2 may fit D (6 bases each). CDR3 length: 12 amino acids. V lost 6 bases and J lost 3, with 9 bases in between. Looked up from germline, CDR1 is SGHAT and CDR2 is FQNNGV. The chain's CDR3 is CASRGGYYEQYF. In nucleotides, the CDR3 is TGTGCCAGCAGAGGGGGGTACTACGAGCAGTACTTC.

This clonotype was observed a few times. The chain employs TRBV5-1 and TRBJ2-2; 13 bases are shared with TRBD2. The trim removed 5 bases at V and 4 bases at J, leaving 8 bases unmatched. The germline V gene encodes CDR1 SGHRS and CDR2 YFSETQ. CDR3 size: 17 residues. The CDR3 nucleotides are TGCGCCAGCAGGCGGACTAGCGGGAGTATTGGCACCGGGGAGCTGTTTTTT. Translating it yields CASRRTSGSIGTGELFF. Together with reference TRBV5-1 and TRBJ2-2, the CDR3 gives the full variable domain: KAGVTQTPRYLIKTRGQQVTLSCSPISGHRSVSWYQQTPGQGLQFLFEYFSETQRNKGNFPGRFSGRQFSNSRSEMNVSTLELGDSALYLCASRRTSGSIGTGELFFGEGSRLTVL.